These 4 T cell receptor beta chains were all obtained from the same sample, sequenced in a study of cytomegalovirus exposure and HLA in healthy donors. Primers included in the PCR were 60 Vbeta and 13 Jbeta primers. Libraries were prepared by immunoSEQ multiplex PCR; TCRdb keeps only in-frame clonotypes and omits some of them. The sample lists 100,000 to 150,000 clones; roughly 80% were seen once. The specimen sequenced was PBMCs. These receptor sequences come from a boy younger than 18 in good health and CMV-seronegative.

The chain has TRBV2 and TRBJ2-1; unclear D gene. Trimming removed 3 bases from V and 2 bases from J, with 11 bases in between. Germline-derived CDR1 and CDR2 are SNHLY and FYNNEI. The CDR3 runs to 15 residues. CDR3 bases: TGTGCCAGCAGTGACCCTGACTGGGCCTACAATGAGCAGTTCTTC. Protein product: CASSDPDWAYNEQFF. The entire variable domain, with the rest obtained from reference TRBV2 and TRBJ2-1, is as follows: EPEVTQTPSHQVTQMGQEVILRCVPISNHLYFYWYRQILGQKVEFLVSFYNNEISEKSEIFDDQFSVERPDGSNFTLKIRSTKLEDSAMYFCASSDPDWAYNEQFFGPGTRLTVL.

The genes are TRBV18 and TRBJ1-4; D gene ambiguous. The CDR3 has 15 amino acids. Germline V gene lookup returns CDR1 KGHSH and CDR2 LQKENI. V lost 6 bases and J lost 7, with 18 bases in between. The CDR3, as DNA: TGTGCCAGCTCGCGCGCCGCCGGGGTTGGTGAAAAACTGTTTTTT. It codes for CASSRAAGVGEKLFF.

V gene TRBV27 combines with J gene TRBJ1-2; 10 nucleotides match TRBD1. Germline CDR1 reads MNHEY; CDR2 reads SMNVEV (reference sequence). The CDR3 runs 13 residues. V dropped 7 bases and J dropped 8; count of bases not matched to a gene: 7. The CDR3 DNA sequence: TGTGCCAGCAACCCAGGGACAGGGGTCGGCTACACCTTC. This gives the protein CASNPGTGVGYTF.

The chain combines TRBV7-2 with TRBJ2-2; D is unresolved. CDR1 and CDR2 (germline): SGHTA, FQGNSA. This CDR3 region has 15 residues. Trimming took off 4 bases at V and 8 bases at J, with 17 bases between the two ends. The CDR3 protein is CASSSTLGPRGELFF. The CDR3 DNA follows: TGTGCCAGCAGCTCCACTCTAGGTCCCCGGGGGGAGCTGTTTTTT.